Following are 7 T cell receptor beta chains from one sample sequenced in a study of CD8 T cells in ankylosing spondylitis. No antigen is known for these receptors. TCRdb re-called the 5' RACE reads with MiXCR, one entry per CDR3 protein. The sample includes about 500,000 distinct CDR3 sequences, roughly 13% of them seen just once. Study outcomes and limitations: About 8 highly homologous variants made up a TCR beta motif that seemed to typify ankylosing spondylitis blood.

Material: blood, either unsorted or a sorted T cell fraction (not recorded which). Every receptor here comes from a male donor with ankylosing spondylitis.

V is TRBV29-1 and J is TRBJ1-1, with D maybe TRBD1 (5 bases). Trimming stripped 4 bases from V and 0 bases from J, with 15 bases between. The CDR3 is 15 residues long. Germline CDR1 is SQVTM and CDR2 is ANQGSEA. This chain's CDR3 is CSVVGGLTLNTEAFF. Here the CDR3 DNA reads TGCAGCGTTGTGGGGGGATTGACTTTGAACACTGAAGCTTTCTTT.

V is TRBV4-2 and J is TRBJ1-5, with 7 nucleotides matching TRBD1. The CDR3 is 17 amino acids. CDR1 and CDR2 (germline): LGHNA, YNFKEQ. The J segment lost 0 bases and the V segment lost 0 bases, leaving 5 bases of the junction unmatched. The CDR3 sequence: CASSQEGGTDSNQPQHF. DNA for the CDR3: TGTGCCAGCAGCCAAGAAGGCGGGACAGATAGCAATCAGCCCCAGCATTTT.

V and J are TRBV5-5 and TRBJ1-6, with a tentative D call TRBD1 (5 bases). The CDR3 spans 14 residues. The germline V gene encodes CDR1 SGHKS and CDR2 YYEKEE (reference sequence). With 0 bases removed from V and 10 bases from J, the gap between germline ends came to 11 bases. CDR3: CASSLGTIGSPLHF. DNA for the CDR3: TGTGCCAGCAGCTTGGGGACAATCGGGTCACCCCTCCACTTT.

This clonotype occurred many times. The CDR3 is CASSLGDTTDTQYF. For the CDR3, the DNA is TGCGCCAGCAGCTTGGGAGACACCACAGATACGCAGTATTTT. The V gene is TRBV5-1, the J gene TRBJ2-3; D unresolved. Per germline, CDR1 SGHRS and CDR2 YFSETQ. The CDR3 totals 14 residues. The ends were cut back, 0 bases at V and 2 bases at J, with 7 bases in the middle.

This clonotype was detected only a few times. This chain connects TRBV6-2 or TRBV6-3 to TRBJ2-1; the match to TRBD2 covers 10 bases. Per the germline V gene, CDR1 is MNHEY and CDR2 is SVGEGT. The CDR3 runs 16 residues. With V trimmed by 2 bases and J by 7 bases, 8 bases remained unmatched. The CDR3 nucleotides read TGTGCCAGCAGTTACAACCTAGCGGGAGTGAGAAATGAGCAGTTCTTC. Translation gives CASSYNLAGVRNEQFF.

This clonotype was seen a handful of times. The chain links TRBV10-1 to TRBJ1-1, with D tentatively TRBD1 (6 bases). The CDR3 covers 14 residues. The V gene lost 5 bases and the J gene lost 0 bases, with 10 bases spanning the gap. Germline CDR1 and CDR2: WNHNN and SYGVQD (reference sequence). CDR3 DNA: TGCGCCAGCAGTCGGGACACTTTGAACACTGAAGCTTTCTTT. Amino acids: CASSRDTLNTEAFF.

The rearrangement uses TRBV12-3 or TRBV12-4 and TRBJ2-1; the D call may be TRBD1 or TRBD2 (5 bases each). The CDR3 consists of 13 residues. Trimming pared 5 bases from V and 10 bases from J, leaving 15 bases between. Written as DNA, the CDR3 is TGTGCCAGCAGTCGAGAGTTTGGGGACGAGCAGTTCTTC. It yields the protein CASSREFGDEQFF.